The clone carrying this T cell receptor (beta chain) was seen many times. The data stem from a study of T cells in Graves' hyperthyroidism and ophthalmopathy. The CDR3 is made up of 14 amino acids. The trim removed 5 bases at V and 5 bases at J, leaving 6 bases unmatched. CDR1 LGHNT and CDR2 FRNRAP come from the germline V gene. TCR beta CDR3 regions were amplified from RNA. In the first-round RT-PCR of the TCR CDR3, the HTBI primer set was used. TCRdb analysed the multiplex PCR reads with MiXCR anew, one entry per CDR3 protein. The sample yields almost 600,000 distinct CDR3 sequences, around 13% seen once.

This clonotype was sampled from a woman aged 25 to 39 with Graves' hyperthyroidism that later progressed to Graves' ophthalmopathy. The chain links TRBV12-5 to TRBJ2-1; 7 nucleotides agree with TRBD1. Sequenced: blood. The CDR3 protein is CASGPRDRNNEQFF. DNA of the CDR3: TGTGCTAGTGGTCCCCGGGACAGAAACAATGAGCAGTTCTTC. Using reference TRBV12-5 and TRBJ2-1 for the parts outside the CDR3, the full variable domain is DARVTQTPRHKVTEMGQEVTMRCQPILGHNTVFWYRQTMMQGLELLAYFRNRAPLDDSGMPKDRFSAEMPDATLATLKIQPSEPRDSAVYFCASGPRDRNNEQFFGPGTRLTVL.